This paragraph covers one TCR beta chain sequence. This specimen belongs to a study of blood T cell repertoires in COVID-19. Across the whole study: Donors in the United States, Italy and Spain gave samples during acute or convalescent COVID-19.

The repertoire was sequenced with immunoSEQ multiplex PCR; TCRdb's copy has only in-frame clones and lacks some. Found here are approximately 130,000 clones, 85% of them singletons; the top ten hold 4.3%. After removal of 6 bases from V and 4 bases from J, the junction contained 4 bases not matched to a gene. From germline, CDR1 is SGHTA and CDR2 FQGNSA. The CDR3 has 13 residues. The chain employs TRBV7-2 and TRBJ1-2; 8 positions agree with TRBD1. The clonotype comes from a human donor in a cohort sampled during active COVID-19. Sequenced material: peripheral blood. CDR3 sequence reads: CASRQTGGYGYTF. The CDR3 DNA sequence: TGTGCCAGCAGGCAAACAGGGGGCTATGGCTACACCTTC.